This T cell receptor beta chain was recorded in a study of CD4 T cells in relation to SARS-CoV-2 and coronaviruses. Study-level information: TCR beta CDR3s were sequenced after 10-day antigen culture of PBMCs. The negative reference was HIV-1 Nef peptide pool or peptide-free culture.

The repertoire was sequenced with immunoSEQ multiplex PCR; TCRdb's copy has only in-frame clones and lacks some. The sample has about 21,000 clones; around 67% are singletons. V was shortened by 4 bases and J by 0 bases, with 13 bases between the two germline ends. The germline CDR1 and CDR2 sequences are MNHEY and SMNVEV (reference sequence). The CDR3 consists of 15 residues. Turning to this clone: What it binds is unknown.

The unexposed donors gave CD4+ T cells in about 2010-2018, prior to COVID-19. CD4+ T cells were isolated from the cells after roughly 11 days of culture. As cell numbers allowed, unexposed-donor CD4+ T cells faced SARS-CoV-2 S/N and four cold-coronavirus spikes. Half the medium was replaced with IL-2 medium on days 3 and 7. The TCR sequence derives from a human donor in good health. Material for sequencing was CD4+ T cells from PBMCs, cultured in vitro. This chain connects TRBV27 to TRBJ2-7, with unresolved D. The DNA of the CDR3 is TGTGCCAGCAGTTCCGTTCGGGTACGCTCCTACGAGCAGTACTTC. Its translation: CASSSVRVRSYEQYF.